In this sample, the clone carrying this T cell receptor beta chain turned up many times. Its cognate antigen is unknown. These data originate in a study of CD8 T cells in ankylosing spondylitis. Trimming cost V 3 bases and J 1 base, with 6 bases left between them. The germline V gene has CDR1 DFQATT and CDR2 SNEGSKA (reference sequence). The CDR3 loop spans 12 amino acids. The study, taken as a whole, reports: What seemed typical of ankylosing spondylitis blood was a TCR beta motif built from several highly homologous variants. Reportedly, disease-linked clones are significantly enriched in ankylosing spondylitis patients' matched synovial fluid.

With molecular barcodes, quantitative 5'-RACE was used to make the TCR beta libraries. TCRdb recomputed calls from the 5' RACE reads with MiXCR, one row per CDR3 protein. Of 250,000 to 400,000 distinct CDR3 sequences listed, 11% are singletons. The V gene is TRBV20-1, the J gene TRBJ2-5; D gene ambiguous. What was sequenced was blood, either unsorted or a sorted T cell fraction (not recorded which). This clonotype originated in a female donor with ankylosing spondylitis or in good health (not recorded which). The CDR3 is CSASKSQETQYF. DNA for the CDR3: TGCAGTGCTAGCAAGTCCCAAGAGACCCAGTACTTC.